Listed below are T cell receptor beta chains from one sample, sequenced in a study of CD8 T cells in Susac syndrome. TCRdb ran MiXCR on the immunoSEQ multiplex PCR reads and lists one entry per CDR3 protein. There are roughly 190,000 distinct CDR3 sequences in the sample; over 85% occur only once, and around 0.1% lies in the top ten. Input material: CD4+ T cells from PBMCs. Source of these receptors: a human donor in good health. Each CDR3 is given with its conserved first and last residue. D genes are given only for firm matches. The size entry is marked missing in some rows and otherwise reads once, few, many or a size class.

V gene,J gene,clone size,D gene,CDR3 protein,CDR3 DNA
TRBV5-1,TRBJ1-2,NA,NA,CASSFGGRDGYTF,TGCGCCAGCAGCTTCGGGGGGAGGGATGGCTACACCTTC
TRBV5-1,TRBJ1-2,NA,TRBD1,CASSLAGQGNYGYTF,TGTGCCAGCAGTTTAGCGGGACAGGGGAACTATGGCTACACCTTC
TRBV6-1,TRBJ2-3,NA,NA,CASSDLGFTDTQYF,TGTGCCAGCAGTGACCTAGGGTTCACAGATACGCAGTATTTT
TRBV7-9,TRBJ2-7,NA,NA,CASSWTARYEQYF,TGTGCCAGCAGCTGGACAGCCCGCTACGAGCAGTACTTC
TRBV7-6,TRBJ1-1,NA,NA,CASSRNLRDSKRTEAFF,TGTGCCAGCAGCCGAAACCTCCGGGACTCTAAGCGGACTGAAGCTTTCTTT
TRBV28,TRBJ1-4,NA,NA,CASTAFRSWEKLFF,TGTGCCAGCACCGCCTTTAGAAGTTGGGAAAAACTGTTTTTT
TRBV4-2,TRBJ2-1,NA,NA,CASSQDPTRYNEQFF,TGTGCCAGCAGCCAAGACCCCACAAGGTACAATGAGCAGTTCTTC
TRBV27,TRBJ1-5,once,NA,CASSFTGYQPQHF,TGTGCCAGCAGTTTCACAGGATATCAGCCCCAGCATTTT
TRBV29-1,TRBJ2-6,NA,NA,CSVGTGANVLTF,TGCAGCGTTGGGACTGGGGCCAACGTCCTGACTTTC
TRBV3-1,TRBJ1-5,NA,TRBD1,CASSPGQGGGQPQHF,TGTGCCAGCAGCCCGGGACAGGGCGGTGGCCAGCCCCAGCATTTT
TRBV11-3,TRBJ2-2,NA,NA,CASSLGLRGAGELFF,TGTGCCAGCAGCTTAGGTCTGAGGGGAGCCGGGGAGCTGTTTTTT
TRBV7-9,TRBJ2-3,once,TRBD1,CASSLTGESRRDTQYF,TGTGCCAGCAGCCTCACAGGGGAGTCGAGGAGAGATACGCAGTATTTT
TRBV6-5,TRBJ1-1,once,TRBD1,CASNQGAMNTEAFF,TGTGCCAGCAACCAGGGGGCTATGAACACTGAAGCTTTCTTT
TRBV2,TRBJ2-5,NA,NA,CASKRVGQETQYF,TGTGCCAGCAAGCGGGTGGGCCAAGAGACCCAGTACTTC
TRBV20-1,TRBJ2-1,NA,NA,CSAPRLGTYNEQFF,TGCAGTGCCCCCCGGCTAGGGACGTACAATGAGCAGTTCTTC
TRBV7-9,TRBJ1-5,NA,NA,CASSLVDGRRGQPQHF,TGTGCCAGCAGCTTAGTCGACGGAAGGAGGGGACAGCCCCAGCATTTT
TRBV5-1,TRBJ1-2,few,TRBD1,CASSSGQVYGYTF,TGCGCCAGCAGCTCCGGACAGGTCTATGGCTACACCTTC
TRBV28,TRBJ2-4,NA,NA,CASSLTKNIQYF,TGTGCCAGCAGCTTGACAAAAAACATTCAGTACTTC
TRBV29-1,TRBJ2-1,NA,TRBD1,CSVAHGTGFRNEQFF,TGCAGCGTTGCCCACGGGACAGGTTTTAGGAATGAGCAGTTCTTC
TRBV28,TRBJ1-2,NA,NA,CASSFRGSYGYTF,TGTGCCAGCAGTTTCCGGGGGTCCTATGGCTACACCTTC
TRBV28,TRBJ1-2,NA,NA,CASSLGRHYGYTF,TGTGCCAGCAGTTTAGGACGGCACTATGGCTACACCTTC
TRBV7-3,TRBJ1-5,NA,NA,CASSFSQPQHF,TGTGCCAGCAGCTTCAGTCAGCCCCAGCATTTT
TRBV24-1,TRBJ2-5,NA,TRBD2,CATSDFRGTSGSHQETQYF,TGTGCCACCAGTGATTTTCGAGGGACTAGCGGCAGTCACCAAGAGACCCAGTACTTC
TRBV2,TRBJ1-6,NA,NA,CASSEYGQLNSPLHF,TGTGCCAGCAGTGAATATGGGCAGCTTAATTCACCCCTCCACTTT
TRBV11-3,TRBJ2-1,NA,TRBD2,CASSLSSREGNEQFF,TGTGCCAGCAGCTTGAGTAGCAGGGAGGGAAATGAGCAGTTCTTC
TRBV7-2,TRBJ2-3,NA,TRBD2,CASSLEPGGPSFTDTQYF,TGTGCCAGCAGCTTAGAGCCGGGGGGGCCATCCTTCACAGATACGCAGTATTTT
TRBV28,TRBJ2-7,NA,NA,CASSYIAGFYEQYF,TGTGCCAGCAGTTATATCGCAGGATTCTACGAGCAGTACTTC
TRBV13,TRBJ2-7,NA,TRBD2,CASRGLANEQYF,TGTGCCAGCAGAGGACTAGCCAACGAGCAGTACTTC